These 22 T cell receptor beta chains share one sample of origin, sequenced in a study of T cells in localized non-small cell lung cancer. Produced via immunoSEQ multiplex PCR; TCRdb's table is partial and in-frame only. The table includes 25,000 to 30,000 clones, 82% detected once. The source material was peripheral blood, sampled before any cancer treatment. Source of these receptors: a woman between 40 and 69 years old with stage I lung adenocarcinoma.

CDR3 sequence: CSVEGRAGGTQETQYF. The CDR3 coding sequence is TGCAGCGTTGAGGGGAGGGCAGGGGGAACACAAGAGACCCAGTACTTC. The J gene is TRBJ2-5, the V gene TRBV29-1; D is possibly TRBD1 or TRBD2 (7 bases each). The CDR3 contains 16 residues. Germline loops: CDR1 SQVTM, CDR2 ANQGSEA. V was pared by 3 bases and J by 2 bases, with 19 bases between.

V gene TRBV15 combines with J gene TRBJ2-1; D possibly uses TRBD1 or TRBD2 (5 bases each). CDR3 length: 15 residues. V was trimmed by 1 base and J by 0 bases, leaving 7 bases between them. Germline V lookup: CDR1 LNHNV, CDR2 YYDKDF (reference sequence). Here the CDR3 reads CATSRAGSSYNEQFF. The CDR3 DNA reads as TGTGCCACCAGCAGAGCAGGGAGCTCCTACAATGAGCAGTTCTTC.

This chain joins TRBV27 and TRBJ2-7, with 9 bases that match TRBD1. The V and J ends lost 5 bases and 3 bases, in that order; junction bases with no gene match: 5. The CDR3 length is 14 residues. The germline V gene has CDR1 MNHEY and CDR2 SMNVEV (reference sequence). This CDR3 reads CASSPTGGLYEQYF. The CDR3 nucleotides read TGTGCCAGCAGTCCCACAGGGGGCCTCTACGAGCAGTACTTC.

This chain joins TRBV5-1 and TRBJ2-5; maybe TRBD2 (5 bases). Germline lookup yields CDR1 SGHRS and CDR2 YFSETQ. V shed 4 bases and J shed 5 bases, with 9 bases lying between them. This CDR3 is built from 12 residues. CDR3 sequence (DNA): TGCGCCAGCAGCCACCAGCGGGAGACCCAGTACTTC. Encoded protein: CASSHQRETQYF.

This clone was seen a handful of times. This chain links TRBV7-9 with TRBJ1-3; D remains ambiguous. The CDR3 has 14 amino acids. Germline assignment: CDR1 SEHNR and CDR2 FQNEAQ (reference sequence). V lost 4 bases, J lost 4 bases, and 11 bases lay in between. The CDR3: CASSSVVPGNTIYF. In DNA form, the CDR3 reads TGTGCCAGCAGCTCCGTAGTCCCCGGAAACACCATATATTTT. The whole variable domain, remainder taken from reference TRBV7-9 and TRBJ1-3, is DTGVSQNPRHKITKRGQNVTFRCDPISEHNRLYWYRQTLGQGPEFLTYFQNEAQLEKSRLLSDRFSAERPKGSFSTLEIQRTEQGDSAMYLCASSSVVPGNTIYFGEGSWLTVV.

The chain combines TRBV19 with TRBJ2-5; weak D call: TRBD1 (6 bases). Per germline, CDR1 LNHDA and CDR2 SQIVND (reference sequence). The V end lost 4 bases, the J end lost 7 bases, and 19 bases lay between the germline ends. CDR3 length equals 15 residues. The DNA of the CDR3 is TGTGCCAGTAGTACCAATCACAGGGTGAGGGGGACCCAGTACTTC. Residues: CASSTNHRVRGTQYF.

This clone was recorded a few times. The chain is built from TRBV29-1 and TRBJ2-1; 7 positions match TRBD1. The junction had 8 bases not matched to a gene; V was cut back by 7 bases and J by 5 bases. From germline, CDR1 is SQVTM and CDR2 ANQGSEA. This CDR3 spans 13 amino acids. The DNA for the CDR3 is TGCAGCGGGGGGACAGTTCGGGACAATGAGCAGTTCTTC. This gives the protein CSGGTVRDNEQFF.

The V call is TRBV7-2, the J call TRBJ2-5, with D perhaps TRBD1 or TRBD2 (5 bases each). The V end lost 5 bases, the J end lost 5 bases, and 15 bases lay between the germline ends. The germline V gene has CDR1 SGHTA and CDR2 FQGNSA. CDR3 length equals 14 residues. CDR3 DNA: TGTGCCAGCAGCCTTAGTCGGGGCCACGAGACCCAGTACTTC. It encodes CASSLSRGHETQYF.

V gene TRBV9 combines with J gene TRBJ2-3; TRBD1 matches 8 bases. The CDR3 is made up of 14 amino acids. V trimming: 6 bases; J trimming: 2 bases; junction bases outside the gene matches: 5. Per the germline V gene, CDR1 is SGDLS and CDR2 is YYNGEE. The CDR3 protein is CASTGTGNTDTQYF. The DNA for the CDR3 is TGTGCCAGCACCGGGACAGGCAACACAGATACGCAGTATTTT.

V and J are TRBV7-9 and TRBJ1-1; no reliable D call. V lost 1 base, J lost 3 bases, and 6 bases lay in between. Germline CDR1 and CDR2: SEHNR and FQNEAQ (reference sequence). The length of the CDR3 is 13 residues. CDR3 sequence reads: CASSLVRDTEAFF. The CDR3, as DNA: TGTGCCAGCAGCTTAGTTCGTGACACTGAAGCTTTCTTT.

The gene calls are TRBV10-2 and TRBJ2-3; D may be TRBD2 (6 bases). The CDR3 extends over 15 amino acids. V was pared by 2 bases and J by 1 base, with 10 bases between. Looked up from germline, CDR1 is WSHSY and CDR2 is SAAADI. The CDR3 DNA reads as TGCGCCAGCAGTGAGCCTAGCGCCGGCACAGATACGCAGTATTTT. This codes for CASSEPSAGTDTQYF.

In its sample, this clone was seen a few times. The chain couples TRBV30 to TRBJ1-2; unclear D gene. The V end lost 0 bases, the J end lost 4 bases, and 6 bases lay between the germline ends. There are 12 residues in the CDR3. The germline V gene has CDR1 GTSNPN and CDR2 SVGIG (reference sequence). CDR3 nucleotides: TGTGCCTGGAGTGTACGTGGCTATGGCTACACCTTC. This gives the protein CAWSVRGYGYTF.

This clone was seen a single time. The chain recombines TRBV7-9 with TRBJ2-1; 7 bases line up with TRBD1. The CDR3 has 15 residues. Germline assignment: CDR1 SEHNR and CDR2 FQNEAQ (reference sequence). V shed 5 bases and J 0 bases; nucleotides not matched to a gene: 4. The CDR3 nucleotides are TGTGCCAGCAGCACGGGACAGAGCTCCTACAATGAGCAGTTCTTC. This encodes CASSTGQSSYNEQFF.

This clone has a handful of counts. Written as DNA, the CDR3 is TGTGCCAGCAGTGACACCGAAAATCAGCCCCAGCATTTT. It encodes CASSDTENQPQHF. The rearrangement links TRBV6-6 to TRBJ1-5; no clear D. The CDR3 is made up of 13 amino acids. Germline V lookup: CDR1 MNHNY, CDR2 SVGAGI (reference sequence). Trimming took off 5 bases at V and 4 bases at J, with 9 bases between the two ends.

The J gene is TRBJ2-1, the V gene TRBV7-3, with a possible D match to TRBD1 (6 bases). The V end was cut by 2 bases, the J end by 7 bases, with 15 bases between. The length of the CDR3 is 15 residues. Germline-derived CDR1 and CDR2 are SGHTA and FQGTGA. The CDR3, as DNA: TGTGCCAGCAGCTTAGCACAGGGTCTTTGGAATGAGCAGTTCTTC. It yields the protein CASSLAQGLWNEQFF.

This clone has only a few counts. The genes are TRBV7-9 and TRBJ1-1; 8 positions match TRBD1. The V segment lost 3 bases and the J segment 0 bases; nucleotides outside the gene matches: 3. CDR1 is SEHNR, CDR2 FQNEAQ, per germline (reference sequence). The CDR3 has 15 amino acids. Written as DNA, the CDR3 is TGTGCCAGCAGCTTGGACAGGGCCATGAACACTGAAGCTTTCTTT. Translated: CASSLDRAMNTEAFF. Supplemented by reference TRBV7-9 and TRBJ1-1, the full variable domain reads DTGVSQNPRHKITKRGQNVTFRCDPISEHNRLYWYRQTLGQGPEFLTYFQNEAQLEKSRLLSDRFSAERPKGSFSTLEIQRTEQGDSAMYLCASSLDRAMNTEAFFGQGTRLTVV.

This rearrangement joins TRBV19 to TRBJ1-2; no definite D call. This CDR3 region has 14 residues. Trimming pared 0 bases from V and 4 bases from J, leaving 9 bases between. Germline V lookup: CDR1 LNHDA, CDR2 SQIVND (reference sequence). CDR3 DNA: TGTGCCAGTAGTATAGATAGGGATAGCTATGGCTACACCTTC. It specifies CASSIDRDSYGYTF. The whole variable domain, filled in from reference TRBV19 and TRBJ1-2, reads DGGITQSPKYLFRKEGQNVTLSCEQNLNHDAMYWYRQDPGQGLRLIYYSQIVNDFQKGDIAEGYSVSREKKESFPLTVTSAQKNPTAFYLCASSIDRDSYGYTFGSGTRLTVV.

The chain joins TRBV5-1 to TRBJ1-1, with D tentatively TRBD1 (5 bases). The CDR3 totals 13 residues. CDR1 is SGHRS and CDR2 is YFSETQ in the germline V gene. Trimming removed 0 bases from V and 7 bases from J, with 10 bases in between. CDR3: CASSLGAGIEAFF. As DNA, the CDR3 is TGCGCCAGCAGCTTGGGAGCAGGGATTGAAGCTTTCTTT. Together with reference TRBV5-1 and TRBJ1-1, the CDR3 gives the full variable domain: KAGVTQTPRYLIKTRGQQVTLSCSPISGHRSVSWYQQTPGQGLQFLFEYFSETQRNKGNFPGRFSGRQFSNSRSEMNVSTLELGDSALYLCASSLGAGIEAFFGQGTRLTVV.

This clone has only one observation. The rearrangement uses TRBV7-2 and TRBJ1-2; D may be TRBD1 (5 bases). V lost 5 bases to trimming and J lost 3 bases, with 16 bases between them. Germline assignment: CDR1 SGHTA and CDR2 FQGNSA. This CDR3 region has 15 residues. The DNA of the CDR3 is TGTGCCAGCAGCCTAACAGGTCGAGACTACTATGGCTACACCTTC. This codes for CASSLTGRDYYGYTF.

J is TRBJ1-1 and V is TRBV11-2; the match to TRBD1 covers 7 bases. The CDR3 is 11 amino acids. J gave up 11 bases and V 5 bases, and 5 bases lay outside the gene matches. Germline CDR1 and CDR2: SGHAT and FQNNGV. The CDR3 sequence is CASSRQGMAFF. The CDR3 DNA reads as TGTGCCAGCAGCCGACAGGGAATGGCTTTCTTT.

The J gene is TRBJ2-5, the V gene TRBV7-9, with unresolved D. The CDR3 extends over 11 amino acids. The V and J ends lost 4 bases and 5 bases respectively, with 5 bases between them. The germline gives CDR1 SEHNR, CDR2 FQNEAQ (reference sequence). The CDR3 loop reads CASSSVETQYF. The CDR3 nucleotides read TGTGCCAGCAGCTCCGTTGAGACCCAGTACTTC.

The CDR3 loop is CASSLGTSGGTNEQFF. The CDR3 coding sequence is TGCGCCAGCAGCCTCGGGACTAGCGGGGGGACCAATGAGCAGTTCTTC. The J gene is TRBJ2-1, the V gene TRBV5-1; TRBD2 matches 15 bases. The V gene's germline CDR1 is SGHRS and CDR2 YFSETQ. V trimming: 4 bases; J trimming: 6 bases; junction bases outside the gene matches: 5. The CDR3 has 16 amino acids. The whole variable domain, remainder taken from reference TRBV5-1 and TRBJ2-1, is KAGVTQTPRYLIKTRGQQVTLSCSPISGHRSVSWYQQTPGQGLQFLFEYFSETQRNKGNFPGRFSGRQFSNSRSEMNVSTLELGDSALYLCASSLGTSGGTNEQFFGPGTRLTVL.